Described below is a single T cell receptor (beta chain) sequence and its context. Seattle patients were enrolled during active infection and followed longitudinally. Trimming removed 6 bases from V and 6 bases from J; junction bases left unmatched: 7. In germline, CDR1 is SNHLY, CDR2 FYNNEI. The CDR3 totals 14 residues. The data were obtained in a study of blood T cell repertoires in COVID-19. Study as a whole: PBMCs, B-cell-depleted T cells, or T cells were the source of the cDNA or gDNA that made up the material.

Profiling relied on immunoSEQ multiplex PCR, and the TCRdb table lists in-frame clones only, not all of them. Of about 340,000 clones in the sample, 75% to 90% were seen once. Material for sequencing was peripheral blood. V is TRBV2 and J is TRBJ1-4, with 7 bases fitting TRBD1. The TCR was taken from a woman aged 55-69 years with COVID-19, enrolled during active disease. The CDR3 sequence is CASRTGWRDEKLFF. CDR3 bases: TGTGCCAGCAGGACAGGGTGGAGAGATGAAAAACTGTTTTTT.